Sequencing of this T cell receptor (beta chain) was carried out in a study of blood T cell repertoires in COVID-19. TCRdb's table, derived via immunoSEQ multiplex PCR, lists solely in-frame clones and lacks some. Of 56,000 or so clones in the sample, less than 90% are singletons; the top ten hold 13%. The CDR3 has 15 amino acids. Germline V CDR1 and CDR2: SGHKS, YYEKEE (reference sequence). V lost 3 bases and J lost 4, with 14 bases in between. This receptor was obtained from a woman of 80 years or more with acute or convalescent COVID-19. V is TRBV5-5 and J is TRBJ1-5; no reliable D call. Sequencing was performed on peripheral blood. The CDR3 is CASSSNGGQNQPQHF. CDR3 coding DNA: TGTGCCAGCAGCTCCAATGGTGGGCAAAATCAGCCCCAGCATTTT.